This TCR beta chain was identified in a study of blood T cells in healthy people across ages (dated by TCRdb to about 2015). Concerning the study at large: Template switching captured roughly one uniquely barcoded TCR beta cDNA molecule per two T cells in model experiments. Using the same blood draw, the study looked at two additional independent replicas of 1 million unique cDNA reads for two donors, one aged 18 to 30 and the other aged 80 or older. Four age groups were formed from the donors: young (average approximately 15 years), middle-aged (around 39), aged (roughly 56) and long-lived (82). Age-related changes in TCR beta repertoire diversity were measured in the study by deep sequencing normalized with unique cDNA molecular identifiers. What the authors observed across the whole study: Because the CMV infection status of the donors was unknown, age-related changes in expanded clonotypes may potentially have been confounded. Compared with the aged group, the long-lived group had more naive CD4+ T cells, fewer expanded clones and increased TCR diversity, a pattern suggesting age selection. Observed TCR beta diversity per million T cells fell roughly linearly with age, and a significant reduction was already apparent by age approximately 40. The percentage of naive T cells measured by flow cytometry correlated strongly with observed TCR beta diversity. Bulk unsorted PBMC profiling prevented conclusive comparison of naive and antigen-experienced compartments. Estimates of total diversity from one million sequenced T cells were regarded as lower bounds and underestimates.

To prepare the library, 5' RACE was applied. The instrument given in TCRdb is Illumina HiSeq 2500. A second PCR of roughly 6 to 11 cycles was run with a J-beta primer mix and a sample-barcoded 5' primer. Each TCR beta cDNA molecule received a unique molecular identifier from a template-switch 5' adaptor carrying 12 random nucleotides. Each sample yielded at least 2.5 million CDR3-containing paired-end reads. All of the RNA was converted into first-strand cDNA using the Mint cDNA synthesis kit, with a TRBC-specific oligonucleotide serving as the primer. After uracil-DNA glycosylase treatment, a first 18-cycle PCR used universal primers M1SS and BC2_uni_R on all cDNA. The source study handled its data this way. Each sample was normalized by randomly selecting 1 million high-quality reads, each carrying a distinct molecular identifier. Reads with shared molecular identifiers were discarded instead of being binned into consensus sequences. MiTCR, with a Q25 quality threshold and the strictest error-elimination algorithm, was used for CDR3 identification, clonotype clustering and error correction. A nonparametric unseen species model with Euler transformation was used to estimate a lower bound on total TCR beta diversity. The public reads were quality trimmed at Q25 with fastp and then assembled into clones with MiXCR by TCRdb, keeping productive beta chains. Duplicate CDR3 protein sequences are folded into a single record with the most common DNA and genes. In this record, the V and J calls reflect TCRdb's handling and not the investigators' own analysis. The sample table lists about 560,000 distinct CDR3 sequences, roughly a quarter of them with a count of one. Approximately 3.6% of the sample is taken by the ten largest.

The CDR3 runs 11 amino acids, cysteine and phenylalanine included. Only the CDR3 portion is preserved as DNA: 33 bases, with reading frame beginning at the first base. With respect to this clonotype: Its antigen specificity is not known. An end of the junction differs from the germline gene, which may be a read error.

Donors were about 36 systemically healthy Caucasian individuals from Russia aged roughly 6 to 95 years. Approximately 9.7 milliliters of peripheral blood were drawn from each donor into EDTA-treated Vacutainer tubes. Ficoll-Paque density-gradient centrifugation was used to isolate PBMCs, with at least 6.5 million obtained per sample. Total RNA was extracted from PBMCs with Trizol reagent, with at least 6 micrograms obtained per sample. Naive CD45RAhigh/CD27high T cell percentages were measured by flow cytometry on a PBMC aliquot from every donor. These data were also reused for a study on T cells of mothers and their children. Reported in the second study: Donors were nine systemically healthy Caucasian individuals: three mothers and their six children. cDNA synthesis consumed the entire amount of extracted RNA, loaded at 1.5 ug RNA in each 15 ul reaction. In the second PCR, sample barcodes and 2-4 random nucleotides were introduced via the M1S primer. Over 9.5 million TCR beta CDR3 reads were obtained for each mother, and approximately 3 million reads were obtained for each child. Thymic selection similarly shapes TCR recombination output in related and unrelated pairs, with minor effect from inherited differences. Normalized repertoire overlap was always found to be slightly, but never significantly, higher in related mother-child pairs than in unrelated mother-child pairs. With a sensitivity of 90 to 100 clones per million clonotypes, no persistent microchimeric T cell clones were detected. In the study, deep NGS was used to compare the TCR beta repertoires of mothers and children, and features distinguishing related mother-child pairs from unrelated individuals were sought. The mean age was roughly 40 +/- 4 years for the mothers and approximately 11 +/- 4 years for the children. Libraries were sequenced on Illumina HiSeq 2000 with 100+100 nt paired-end reads after adapter ligation with NEBNext reagents. To prevent cross-contamination, the mother and child libraries were prepared one month apart and sequenced in separate runs. Between about 500,000 and 2,100,000 distinct TCR beta clonotypes were identified per donor. Naive TCR beta clonotypes were estimated from low-frequency clonotypes matched to each donor's FACS-determined naive share, without sorting.

This sequence uses TRBV12-3 or TRBV12-4 and TRBJ1-2, with no D gene named confidently. The receptor was derived from a boy younger than 10 in good health. The sample taken for sequencing was blood. The CDR3 reads CASGLGYGYTF. The base sequence is TGTGCCAGCGGTTTGGGTTATGGCTACACCTTC.